Each of the 16 T cell receptor beta chains below was sequenced from the same sample in a study of graft-versus-host responses after intestinal transplantation. Their antigen targets remain unknown. Measured with immunoSEQ multiplex PCR; TCRdb has only the in-frame clones, and not every one. Of around 77,000 clones listed, about 94% were seen once; the top ten hold around 0.57%. The sample in question was unstimulated CD8+ T cells sorted from spleen or lymph node cells, obtained before intestinal transplant. These receptors were collected from a human donor who received an intestinal transplant.

This clone was counted once. The chain uses TRBV6-6 and TRBJ1-1; no definite D call. This CDR3 is built from 13 residues. Germline CDR1 and CDR2: MNHNY and SVGAGI (reference sequence). Trimming stripped 3 bases from V and 5 bases from J, with 10 bases between. The CDR3 protein is CASSYMAQTEAFF. In DNA form, the CDR3 reads TGTGCCAGCAGTTATATGGCCCAAACTGAAGCTTTCTTT.

This clone appeared once. The rearrangement links TRBV27 to TRBJ2-7; D is ambiguous. The germline V and J ends were trimmed by 6 bases and 2 bases, with 17 bases remaining between them. The CDR3 covers 15 residues. Germline CDR1 and CDR2: MNHEY and SMNVEV (reference sequence). CDR3 DNA sequence: TGTGCCAGCAGCCTAACGGCCCCCGGTCCCTACGAGCAGTACTTC. Its protein product is CASSLTAPGPYEQYF.

The chain uses TRBV2 and TRBJ2-5, with D possibly matching TRBD1 (5 bases). Germline V gene sequence: CDR1 SNHLY, CDR2 FYNNEI. CDR3 length: 13 amino acids. V was clipped by 8 bases and J by 3 bases, with 13 bases between them. For the CDR3, the DNA is TGTGCCAGCGATTGGGGCCCGAAAGAGACCCAGTACTTC. This codes for CASDWGPKETQYF.

This clone is a singleton in its sample. The CDR3 loop is CSVRLSSGNTIYF. The CDR3 nucleotides read TGCAGCGTAAGGCTTAGCTCTGGAAACACCATATATTTT. The J gene is TRBJ1-3, the V gene TRBV29-1, with unresolved D. Trimming stripped 6 bases from V and 0 bases from J, with 9 bases between. The CDR3 runs 13 residues. The V gene's germline CDR1 is SQVTM and CDR2 ANQGSEA.

The rearrangement uses TRBV7-8 and TRBJ2-1, with unresolved D. The CDR3 runs 11 residues. The germline V gene has CDR1 SGHVS and CDR2 FQNEAQ. Trimming pared 2 bases from V and 8 bases from J, leaving 4 bases between. Here the CDR3 reads CASSLLDEQFF. In nucleotides, the CDR3 is TGTGCCAGCAGCTTATTGGATGAGCAGTTCTTC.

This chain uses TRBV5-1 with TRBJ2-7; no firm D call. The V gene's germline CDR1 is SGHRS and CDR2 YFSETQ. V lost 2 bases, J lost 0 bases, and 6 bases lay in between. The CDR3 is made up of 13 amino acids. The CDR3 sequence: CASSLRSSYEQYF. The CDR3 region has the DNA TGCGCCAGCAGCTTACGTTCCTCCTACGAGCAGTACTTC.

The chain employs TRBV14 and TRBJ1-1; D may be TRBD1 (5 bases). The CDR3 is 13 residues long. The V end lost 5 bases, the J end lost 0 bases, and 7 bases lay between the germline ends. Per germline, CDR1 SGHDN and CDR2 FVKESK. The CDR3 DNA reads as TGTGCCAGCAGCGTGACAGTGAACACTGAAGCTTTCTTT. Amino acid sequence: CASSVTVNTEAFF.

The gene calls are TRBV7-7 and TRBJ2-5; D unclear. The CDR3 has 13 residues. CDR1 and CDR2 from the germline V gene are SSHAT and FNYEAQ (reference sequence). Trimming shortened V by 1 base and J by 5 bases, and 8 bases separated the two germline ends. CDR3 sequence: CASSLVYRETQYF. DNA of the CDR3: TGTGCCAGCAGCTTAGTGTATAGGGAGACCCAGTACTTC.

This chain joins TRBV4-2 and TRBJ2-1; D possibly matches TRBD1 or TRBD2 (5 bases each). Germline V lookup: CDR1 LGHNA, CDR2 YNFKEQ. The ends were cut back, 7 bases at V and 6 bases at J, with 25 bases in the middle. The CDR3 runs 17 residues. This chain's CDR3 is CASNPGHYGAPLNEQFF. CDR3 coding DNA: TGTGCCAGCAATCCTGGCCATTACGGGGCGCCCCTCAATGAGCAGTTCTTC.

The rearrangement joins TRBV10-2 to TRBJ1-1, with 7 nucleotides matching TRBD1. This CDR3 has 17 amino acids. Germline lookup yields CDR1 WSHSY and CDR2 SAAADI. V shed 8 bases, J shed 5 bases, and the junction held 20 bases outside the gene matches. This CDR3 reads CASHPHPDRDGGTEAFF. The CDR3, as DNA: TGCGCCAGCCACCCCCACCCAGACAGGGATGGTGGTACTGAAGCTTTCTTT.

This rearrangement joins TRBV6-5 to TRBJ1-2; no clear D. Deletions cut 5 bases from V and 1 base from J, with 8 bases between. CDR1 and CDR2 (germline): MNHEY, SVGAGI. CDR3 size: 13 residues. CDR3 in DNA: TGTGCCAGCAGTCAAGACTATAACTATGGCTACACCTTC. This gives the protein CASSQDYNYGYTF.

This clone was counted once. V and J are TRBV5-1 and TRBJ2-1, with D perhaps TRBD2 (5 bases). Germline V gene data show CDR1 as SGHRS and CDR2 as YFSETQ. The V and J ends lost 0 bases and 12 bases respectively, with 16 bases between them. The CDR3 length is 14 residues. This CDR3 is CASSLVRAGDLQFF. The CDR3 DNA reads TGCGCCAGCAGCTTGGTCCGGGCCGGGGATCTGCAGTTCTTC.

V usage is TRBV7-9 and J usage is TRBJ2-1, with 15 bases that match TRBD2. This CDR3 has 14 residues. V lost 9 bases and J lost 7; bases outside the gene matches: 4. Germline values: CDR1 SEHNR, CDR2 FQNEAQ (reference sequence). The CDR3 DNA sequence: TGTGCCAGTGAAGGACTAGCGGGAGGGAATGAGCAGTTCTTC. Residues: CASEGLAGGNEQFF. The full variable domain, rest sourced from reference TRBV7-9 and TRBJ2-1, is DTGVSQNPRHKITKRGQNVTFRCDPISEHNRLYWYRQTLGQGPEFLTYFQNEAQLEKSRLLSDRFSAERPKGSFSTLEIQRTEQGDSAMYLCASEGLAGGNEQFFGPGTRLTVL.

The V gene is TRBV7-3, the J gene TRBJ1-1; 7 bases are shared with TRBD1. Germline V gives CDR1 SGHTA, CDR2 FQGTGA. This CDR3 has 14 residues. J gave up 0 bases and V 4 bases, and 2 bases lay outside the gene matches. The CDR3 region has the DNA TGTGCCAGCAGCTCGGGACAGCTGAACACTGAAGCTTTCTTT. Amino acid sequence: CASSSGQLNTEAFF.

The chain employs TRBV6-5 and TRBJ2-1; 12 bases are a match to TRBD2. The CDR3 is made up of 15 amino acids. After removal of 2 bases from V and 6 bases from J, the junction contained 2 bases not matched to a gene. Germline assignment: CDR1 MNHEY and CDR2 SVGAGI. CDR3 DNA sequence: TGTGCCAGCAGTTACGGGACTAGCGGGCCCAATGAGCAGTTCTTC. Translating it yields CASSYGTSGPNEQFF.

The chain carries TRBV4-2 and TRBJ1-2; D remains unclear. The CDR3 has 14 residues. V was trimmed by 2 bases and J by 6 bases, leaving 13 bases between them. Germline CDR1 LGHNA, CDR2 YNFKEQ. The CDR3 DNA is TGTGCCAGCAGCCAAAAGGACGGGTTTGATGGCTACACCTTC. Amino acids: CASSQKDGFDGYTF.